This entry lists 31 T cell receptor beta chains sequenced from one sample in a study of a mutant IDH1 vaccine in newly diagnosed glioma. The table came from immunoSEQ multiplex PCR; TCRdb's copy has only in-frame clones and leaves some out. The sample yields tens of thousands of clones, more than 65% seen once. These TCRs' antigens remain unknown. Documented time point: week 35, safety follow-up. Each dose of the vaccine consisted of 300 ug of mutant IDH1 20-mer peptide, with topical imiquimod. Sequences were derived from PBMCs, sampled from a glioma patient whose treatment included an IDH1 peptide vaccine. All receptors derive from a middle-aged man with glioma.

The chain employs TRBV7-2 and TRBJ2-1, with D possibly matching TRBD2 (5 bases). The V end lost 7 bases, the J end lost 5 bases, and 12 bases lay between the germline ends. The germline CDR1 and CDR2 sequences are SGHTA and FQGNSA. The CDR3 spans 13 residues. The CDR3 region has the DNA TGTGCCAGCACTCCCGGACTTCACAATGAGCAGTTCTTC. Protein: CASTPGLHNEQFF. Full variable domain (rest looked up from reference TRBV7-2 and TRBJ2-1): GAGVSQSPSNKVTEKGKDVELRCDPISGHTALYWYRQSLGQGLEFLIYFQGNSAPDKSGLPSDRFSAERTGGSVSTLTIQRTQQEDSAVYLCASTPGLHNEQFFGPGTRLTVL.

This chain joins TRBV11-2 and TRBJ2-1; tentative D call: TRBD2 (5 bases). CDR1 and CDR2 from the germline V gene are SGHAT and FQNNGV. The CDR3 is 16 amino acids. With 4 bases removed from V and 5 bases from J, the gap between germline ends came to 18 bases. CDR3 DNA: TGTGCCAGCAGCTCGCGCAGGACTCAGTGGGACAATGAGCAGTTCTTC. This encodes CASSSRRTQWDNEQFF.

This clone has just one count. Here the CDR3 reads CASSLSGPYEQYF. The CDR3 nucleotides are TGTGCCAGCAGCCTTAGCGGGCCCTACGAGCAGTACTTC. The chain joins TRBV4-2 to TRBJ2-7; TRBD2 matches 7 bases. The CDR3 is made up of 13 amino acids. After removal of 4 bases from V and 2 bases from J, the junction contained 2 bases not matched to a gene. Germline CDR1 reads LGHNA; CDR2 reads YNFKEQ.

The rearrangement joins TRBV10-3 to TRBJ2-1, with 8 bases matching TRBD2. Looked up from germline, CDR1 is ENHRY and CDR2 is SYGVKD. The CDR3 is 13 residues long. Trimming at V came to 6 bases and at J to 8 bases, leaving 6 bases not matched to a gene. CDR3: CAIRTGGVDEQFF. DNA of the CDR3: TGTGCCATCAGAACGGGGGGGGTGGATGAGCAGTTCTTC.

The chain uses TRBV7-2 and TRBJ1-2; 8 nucleotides agree with TRBD1. CDR1 SGHTA and CDR2 FQGNSA come from the germline V gene. This CDR3 is built from 14 residues. The ends lost 6 bases at V and 6 bases at J; junction bases unmatched: 9. The CDR3 sequence: CASRQDRVQDGYTF. In nucleotides, the CDR3 is TGTGCCAGCAGACAGGACAGGGTCCAGGATGGCTACACCTTC.

This chain connects TRBV2 to TRBJ2-1; D may match TRBD1 or TRBD2 (5 bases each). Germline values: CDR1 SNHLY, CDR2 FYNNEI. The V end was cut by 6 bases, the J end by 3 bases, with 15 bases between. CDR3 length: 15 residues. This chain's CDR3 is CASRPGLGGYNEQFF. In nucleotides, the CDR3 is TGTGCCAGCAGACCAGGGCTTGGGGGCTACAATGAGCAGTTCTTC.

The rearrangement joins TRBV11-2 to TRBJ1-6, with unresolved D. Trimming stripped 5 bases from V and 10 bases from J, with 18 bases between. Germline V CDR1 and CDR2: SGHAT, FQNNGV. This CDR3 has 15 residues. The CDR3 sequence is CASSLDIVSYSPLHF. DNA of the CDR3: TGTGCCAGCAGCCTGGATATAGTTTCGTACTCACCCCTCCACTTT.

This clone showed up just once. The chain is built from TRBV7-2 and TRBJ1-2; TRBD1 might be the D (6 bases). Per germline, CDR1 SGHTA and CDR2 FQGNSA. The CDR3 runs to 12 residues. With 4 bases removed from V and 4 bases from J, the gap between germline ends came to 7 bases. The CDR3 coding sequence is TGTGCCAGCAGCTCGGACAGCTATGGCTACACCTTC. Residues: CASSSDSYGYTF.

The chain recombines TRBV6-1 with TRBJ2-3, with TRBD2 identical over 10 bases. CDR1 is MNHNS, CDR2 SASEGT, per germline. CDR3 length equals 15 residues. Trimming cost V 5 bases and J 3 bases; bases outside gene matches: 5. CDR3 bases: TGTGCCAGCAGTCAGCTACTAGCGGGAACAGATACGCAGTATTTT. Translated, it gives CASSQLLAGTDTQYF.

V is TRBV25-1 and J is TRBJ2-1; D possibly uses TRBD1 or TRBD2 (5 bases each). CDR3 size: 13 residues. Trimming stripped 7 bases from V and 13 bases from J, with 20 bases between. Germline V gene sequence: CDR1 MGHDK, CDR2 SYGVNS. The CDR3 nucleotides are TGTGCCAGCACCTCCAATAGGGGACCTCGACAGTTCTTC. Its translation is CASTSNRGPRQFF.

This sequence joins TRBV2 and TRBJ2-3; either TRBD1 or TRBD2 may supply D (6 bases each). The CDR3 sequence is 16 residues long. V lost 4 bases to trimming and J lost 1 base, with 15 bases between them. Germline CDR1 and CDR2: SNHLY and FYNNEI. DNA for the CDR3: TGTGCCAGCAGTGTGGAGGGGGTTCGTGGCACAGATACGCAGTATTTT. It codes for CASSVEGVRGTDTQYF.

The CDR3: CASSLRTPTDTQYF. In nucleotides, the CDR3 is TGTGCCAGCAGCTTGAGGACCCCCACAGATACGCAGTATTTT. This sequence joins TRBV7-3 and TRBJ2-3; D unclear. Looked up from germline, CDR1 is SGHTA and CDR2 is FQGTGA. The CDR3 is 14 amino acids. Trimming removed 3 bases at V and 2 bases at J, with 9 bases between.

This sequence joins TRBV18 and TRBJ2-2; 7 bases are a match to TRBD2. The V and J ends lost 6 bases and 5 bases, in that order; junction bases with no gene match: 3. Germline values: CDR1 KGHSH, CDR2 LQKENI. CDR3 size: 13 residues. The CDR3 bases are TGTGCCAGCTCGCGGGGGTTGACCGGGGAGCTGTTTTTT. Translation: CASSRGLTGELFF.

The chain has TRBV5-1 and TRBJ2-5, with 7 bases matching TRBD1. The CDR3 sequence is 14 residues long. Germline assignment: CDR1 SGHRS and CDR2 YFSETQ. The J segment lost 1 base and the V segment lost 0 bases, leaving 0 bases of the junction unmatched. The CDR3 coding sequence is TGCGCCAGCAGCTTGGGGGACAGCCAAGAGACCCAGTACTTC. Its protein product is CASSLGDSQETQYF.

The J gene is TRBJ2-3, the V gene TRBV19; tentatively, D is TRBD1 or TRBD2 (6 bases each). The germline V gene has CDR1 LNHDA and CDR2 SQIVND (reference sequence). This CDR3 is built from 15 residues. V shed 3 bases and J shed 5 bases, with 15 bases lying between them. The CDR3 here is CASSIGGGPVDTQYF. CDR3 DNA sequence: TGTGCCAGTAGTATTGGTGGGGGGCCGGTAGATACGCAGTATTTT. The complete variable domain, with remaining parts taken from reference TRBV19 and TRBJ2-3, reads DGGITQSPKYLFRKEGQNVTLSCEQNLNHDAMYWYRQDPGQGLRLIYYSQIVNDFQKGDIAEGYSVSREKKESFPLTVTSAQKNPTAFYLCASSIGGGPVDTQYFGPGTRLTVL.

This clone turned up a few times. The CDR3 nucleotides read TGTGCCAGCAGTCCACAGGGGGCGAACACTGAAGCTTTCTTT. It yields the protein CASSPQGANTEAFF. This chain uses TRBV27 with TRBJ1-1; 9 bases map to TRBD1. After removal of 5 bases from V and 1 base from J, the junction contained 2 bases not matched to a gene. This CDR3 is 14 amino acids long. Per germline, CDR1 MNHEY and CDR2 SMNVEV (reference sequence).

The rearrangement joins TRBV27 to TRBJ2-7; no clear D. V was shortened by 4 bases and J by 5 bases, with 6 bases between the two germline ends. The CDR3 loop spans 11 amino acids. Germline-derived CDR1 and CDR2 are MNHEY and SMNVEV (reference sequence). CDR3 sequence: CASSSLNEQYF. The CDR3 coding sequence is TGTGCCAGCAGTTCCCTGAACGAGCAGTACTTC.

The rearrangement joins TRBV7-9 to TRBJ1-1; 7 bases align to TRBD1. V gave up 4 bases and J gave up 10 bases; unmatched junction bases: 9. The CDR3 loop spans 13 amino acids. CDR1 and CDR2 from the germline V gene are SEHNR and FQNEAQ (reference sequence). The CDR3 DNA follows: TGTGCCAGCAGCTCTGGGACAGTCGTCGCAGCTTTCTTT. Protein sequence: CASSSGTVVAAFF.

The chain uses TRBV5-1 and TRBJ1-1; 8 bases fit TRBD1. Germline V gene lookup returns CDR1 SGHRS and CDR2 YFSETQ. V shed 4 bases and J 8 bases; nucleotides not matched to a gene: 7. CDR3 length: 13 residues. In DNA form, the CDR3 reads TGCGCCAGCAGCGGCTCATGGGACAGGGAAGCTTTCTTT. It codes for CASSGSWDREAFF. The full variable domain, with the rest looked up from reference TRBV5-1 and TRBJ1-1, is KAGVTQTPRYLIKTRGQQVTLSCSPISGHRSVSWYQQTPGQGLQFLFEYFSETQRNKGNFPGRFSGRQFSNSRSEMNVSTLELGDSALYLCASSGSWDREAFFGQGTRLTVV.

This clone appeared a single time. The V and J genes are TRBV6-5 and TRBJ2-5; 7 bases agree with TRBD2. V shed 7 bases, J shed 4 bases, and the junction held 3 bases outside the gene matches. Germline CDR1 reads MNHEY; CDR2 reads SVGAGI. The CDR3 runs 12 residues. As DNA, the CDR3 is TGTGCCAGCAACACGGGGGGAGAGACCCAGTACTTC. Amino acids: CASNTGGETQYF.

The chain is built from TRBV13 and TRBJ1-2, with 9 positions matching TRBD1. CDR1 is PRHDT, CDR2 FYEKMQ, per germline (reference sequence). The junction had 9 bases not matched to a gene; V was cut back by 4 bases and J by 6 bases. The CDR3 has 15 amino acids. The CDR3 reads CASSSPSTGGDGYTF. CDR3 DNA: TGTGCCAGCAGCTCACCCTCCACAGGGGGCGATGGCTACACCTTC.

This rearrangement joins TRBV5-1 to TRBJ2-1; a weak D match, TRBD1 (8 bases). Trimming cost V 3 bases and J 7 bases, with 17 bases left between them. The CDR3 sequence is 15 residues long. The germline CDR1 and CDR2 sequences are SGHRS and YFSETQ. The CDR3: CASSSGGQDGNEQFF. For the CDR3, the DNA is TGCGCCAGCAGCTCGGGGGGACAGGATGGGAATGAGCAGTTCTTC.

This sequence joins TRBV6-5 and TRBJ2-3; possible D gene TRBD2, 5 bases. Trimming cost V 5 bases and J 2 bases, with 11 bases left between them. From germline, CDR1 is MNHEY and CDR2 SVGAGI. CDR3 length: 14 residues. CDR3 coding DNA: TGTGCCAGCAGTCCCGGCGGGCCCACAGATACGCAGTATTTT. Amino acid sequence: CASSPGGPTDTQYF.

V is TRBV13 and J is TRBJ2-3, with 7 bases matching TRBD2. CDR1 is PRHDT and CDR2 is FYEKMQ in the germline V gene (reference sequence). V gave up 0 bases and J gave up 2 bases; unmatched junction bases: 2. CDR3 length equals 15 residues. For the CDR3, the DNA is TGTGCCAGCAGCTTAGGTAGCGGGTACACAGATACGCAGTATTTT. Translated, it gives CASSLGSGYTDTQYF.

This clone was recorded a few times. The chain uses TRBV27 and TRBJ1-1; D call uncertain. V was pared by 0 bases and J by 7 bases, with 9 bases between. CDR3 length: 13 amino acids. CDR1 is MNHEY, CDR2 SMNVEV, per germline (reference sequence). The DNA of the CDR3 is TGTGCCAGCAGTTTATCGAGGAAAAATGAAGCTTTCTTT. Translated, it gives CASSLSRKNEAFF.

This chain uses TRBV2 with TRBJ2-7; TRBD2 matches 8 bases. V dropped 3 bases and J dropped 6; count of bases not matched to a gene: 7. Looked up from germline, CDR1 is SNHLY and CDR2 is FYNNEI. The CDR3 length is 14 residues. The CDR3 bases are TGTGCCAGCAGTGAGAGCGGGGGTAACTCCGAGCAGTACTTC. Its protein product is CASSESGGNSEQYF.

J is TRBJ2-3 and V is TRBV29-1; D remains unclear. The CDR3 spans 14 residues. V shed 3 bases and J shed 6 bases, with 16 bases lying between them. Germline values: CDR1 SQVTM, CDR2 ANQGSEA. Here the CDR3 reads CSVEGSNNGDTQYF. CDR3 coding DNA: TGCAGCGTTGAGGGTTCGAACAACGGGGATACGCAGTATTTT.

This clone was observed a few times. This chain links TRBV5-1 with TRBJ1-1; the D is unclear. Germline assignment: CDR1 SGHRS and CDR2 YFSETQ. Trimming left V 5 bases short and J 0 bases short, with 14 bases between. The CDR3 runs 15 residues. The CDR3 here is CASRPTRFMNTEAFF. The DNA of the CDR3 is TGCGCCAGCAGGCCTACCCGGTTCATGAACACTGAAGCTTTCTTT.

The genes are TRBV2 and TRBJ1-1; 7 nucleotides match TRBD1. Germline V gene data show CDR1 as SNHLY and CDR2 as FYNNEI. V lost 5 bases, J lost 2 bases, and 8 bases stayed unmatched. This CDR3 region has 15 residues. This chain's CDR3 is CASSKNRQGNTEAFF. In DNA form, the CDR3 reads TGTGCCAGCAGTAAAAACAGACAGGGAAACACTGAAGCTTTCTTT.

The chain couples TRBV7-2 to TRBJ1-1, with D possibly being TRBD1 (5 bases). Looked up from germline, CDR1 is SGHTA and CDR2 is FQGNSA. CDR3 length: 14 residues. With 7 bases removed from V and 5 bases from J, the gap between germline ends came to 17 bases. CDR3 sequence: CASTGRGWGTEAFF. CDR3 bases: TGTGCCAGCACTGGAAGAGGGTGGGGGACTGAAGCTTTCTTT.

The chain has TRBV7-9 and TRBJ2-7; D possibly corresponds to TRBD2 (6 bases). The length of the CDR3 is 15 residues. Germline values: CDR1 SEHNR, CDR2 FQNEAQ (reference sequence). V dropped 7 bases and J dropped 0 bases, with 16 bases sitting between them. CDR3 DNA sequence: TGTGCCAGCAACTCGGGGGACTTTAGCTCCTACGAGCAGTACTTC. It specifies CASNSGDFSSYEQYF.